This record covers a single T cell receptor beta chain. The data originate from a study of blood T cell repertoires in COVID-19. In the study overall: Samples of COVID-19 (acute and convalescent) were obtained from the United States, Italy and Spain. Sample material is recorded as cDNA or gDNA derived from T cells, B-cell-depleted T cells, or PBMCs.

Per the original data handling: Cell counts per sample came from amplifying reference gene primers. The table came from immunoSEQ multiplex PCR; TCRdb's copy has only in-frame clones and leaves some out. The DNA gave D and trimming, while V, J and clone size come from that table. The sample lists about 140,000 clones, just over 85% occurring once. V was trimmed by 7 bases and J by 6 bases, leaving 16 bases between them. This CDR3 is 13 amino acids long. Germline loops: CDR1 SGHNT, CDR2 YYREEE (reference sequence). V usage is TRBV5-4 and J usage is TRBJ1-1, with D possibly TRBD1 on 5 matching bases. Sequenced sample: peripheral blood. This TCR was recovered from a woman aged 55 to 70 with acute or convalescent COVID-19. The CDR3 loop is CASRNPGDAEAFF. The CDR3 DNA reads TGTGCCAGCCGAAATCCGGGGGACGCTGAAGCTTTCTTT.